This T cell receptor (beta chain) was found in a study of T-cell memory formation after mild COVID-19. Background on the study: The two donors had largely donor-specific TCR clusters. Overall study results and limits: Pre-infection memory already had some responding clones, implying cross-reactive memory joined.

With constant-segment primers, 5'RACE yielded cDNA libraries of TCR alpha and TCR beta that carried sample barcodes and UMIs. Via MiXCR, TCRdb re-called the 5' RACE reads, giving one row per CDR3 protein. The sample includes about 420,000 distinct CDR3 sequences, 23% seen only once; the top ten take around 13%. From germline, CDR1 is SNHLY and CDR2 FYNNEI. This CDR3 has 12 amino acids. Concerning this clonotype: Its specificity is not known. The junction departs from the called germline gene at one end, perhaps through a read error.

The receptor was isolated from an adult woman who had mild COVID-19 (a few samples of this study predate the infection). Cell type and time point are not known. The sequenced sample was PBMCs or a T cell subset sorted from them (not recorded which). The chain has TRBV2 and TRBJ2-3; D unclear. The CDR3 region is CASRASTDTEYF. In nucleotides, the CDR3 is TGTGCCAGCAGGGCGAGCACAGATACGGAGTATTTT.